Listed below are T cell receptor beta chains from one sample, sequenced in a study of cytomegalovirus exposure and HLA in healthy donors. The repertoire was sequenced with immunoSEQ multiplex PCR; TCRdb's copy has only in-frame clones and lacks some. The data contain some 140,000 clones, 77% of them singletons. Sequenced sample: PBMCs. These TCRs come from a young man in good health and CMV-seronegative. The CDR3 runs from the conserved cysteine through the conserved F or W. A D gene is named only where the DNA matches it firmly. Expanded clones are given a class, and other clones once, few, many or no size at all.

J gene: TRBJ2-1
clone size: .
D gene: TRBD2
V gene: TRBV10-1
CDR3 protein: CASSEPELAANNEQFF
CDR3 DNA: TGCGCCAGCAGTGAACCGGAACTAGCGGCTAACAATGAGCAGTTCTTC

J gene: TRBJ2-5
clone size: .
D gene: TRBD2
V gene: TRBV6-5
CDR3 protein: CASSSRTSGETQYF
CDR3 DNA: TGTGCCAGCAGTTCCCGGACTAGCGGGGAGACCCAGTACTTC

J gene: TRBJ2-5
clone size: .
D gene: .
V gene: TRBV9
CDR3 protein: CASSPRGYQETQYF
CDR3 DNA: TGTGCCAGCAGCCCGCGGGGATACCAAGAGACCCAGTACTTC

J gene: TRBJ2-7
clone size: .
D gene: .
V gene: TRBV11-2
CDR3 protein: CASSEGQTYEQYF
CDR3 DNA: TGTGCCAGCAGCGAAGGACAGACCTACGAGCAGTACTTC

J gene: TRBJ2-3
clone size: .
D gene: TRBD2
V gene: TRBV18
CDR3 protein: CASSPLAGVRTNTDTQYF
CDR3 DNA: TGTGCCAGCTCACCCCTAGCGGGAGTACGAACCAATACAGATACGCAGTATTTT

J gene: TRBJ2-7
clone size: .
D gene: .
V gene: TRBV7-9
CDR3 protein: CASSLWGDEQYF
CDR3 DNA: TGTGCCAGCAGCTTATGGGGGGACGAGCAGTACTTC

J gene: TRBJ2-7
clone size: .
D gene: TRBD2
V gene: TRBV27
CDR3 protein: CASSVGTSGRSYEQYF
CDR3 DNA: TGTGCCAGCAGTGTAGGGACTAGCGGGAGGTCCTACGAGCAGTACTTC

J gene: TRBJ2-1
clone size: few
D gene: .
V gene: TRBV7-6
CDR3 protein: CASSLASGHRYNEQFF
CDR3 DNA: TGTGCCAGCAGCTTAGCTTCCGGACACCGATACAATGAGCAGTTCTTC

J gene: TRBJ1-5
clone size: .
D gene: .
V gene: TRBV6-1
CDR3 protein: CASSFPTAQHF
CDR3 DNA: TGTGCCAGCAGTTTTCCGACAGCCCAGCATTTT

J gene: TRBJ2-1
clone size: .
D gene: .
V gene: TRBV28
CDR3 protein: CASSLRGRDNEQFF
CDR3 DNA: TGTGCCAGCAGTTTGAGGGGGAGAGACAATGAGCAGTTCTTC

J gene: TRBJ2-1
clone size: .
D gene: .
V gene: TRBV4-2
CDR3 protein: CASSQDFAARSNEQFF
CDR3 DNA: TGTGCCAGCAGCCAAGATTTTGCTGCGCGGTCCAATGAGCAGTTCTTC

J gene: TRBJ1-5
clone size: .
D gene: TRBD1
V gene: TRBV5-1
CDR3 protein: CASSPTGRADQPQHF
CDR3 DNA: TGCGCCAGCAGCCCGACAGGGCGGGCGGATCAGCCCCAGCATTTT

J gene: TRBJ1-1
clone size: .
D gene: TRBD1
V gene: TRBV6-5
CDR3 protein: CASRNTGGRTEAFF
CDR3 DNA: TGTGCCAGCAGAAACACAGGGGGCAGGACTGAAGCTTTCTTT

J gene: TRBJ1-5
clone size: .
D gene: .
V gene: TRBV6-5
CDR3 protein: CASRPGGAISPQHF
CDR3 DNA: TGTGCCAGCAGACCGGGAGGGGCAATCAGCCCCCAGCATTTT